This TCR beta chain was recorded in a study of blood T cell repertoires in COVID-19. Study-level information: Sites across the United States, Italy and Spain contributed samples from acute and convalescent COVID-19.

There are 11 residues in the CDR3. Germline V CDR1 and CDR2: DFQATT, SNEGSKA (reference sequence). V gave up 5 bases and J gave up 4 bases, with 7 bases separating them. Only one count was recorded for this clone. Original analysis: The authors estimated nucleated cell counts from reference gene primer amplification. The protocol was immunoSEQ multiplex PCR, while the TCRdb copy is restricted to in-frame clones and leaves out a portion. V, J and clone size were drawn from that table, and D and trimming were deduced from the DNA. Here the sample spans under 200,000 clones, more than 85% being singletons.

The receptor's source is a man aged 50-60 years with acute or convalescent COVID-19. The V gene is TRBV20-1, the J gene TRBJ2-3; D unclear. What was sequenced was peripheral blood. CDR3 loop: CSARLADTQYF. DNA for the CDR3: TGCAGTGCTCGGTTAGCAGATACGCAGTATTTT.